This T cell receptor beta chain was observed in a study of blood T cell repertoires in COVID-19. This CDR3 contains 14 residues. Germline CDR1 and CDR2: SEHNR and FQNEAQ (reference sequence). Trimming at V came to 4 bases and at J to 7 bases, leaving 6 bases not matched to a gene. The method was immunoSEQ multiplex PCR; TCRdb's version includes in-frame clones alone and lacks a portion of them. Of about 300,000 clones listed, about 93% are singletons. Seattle cases were enrolled at active infection and followed longitudinally. The chain joins TRBV7-9 to TRBJ1-4; 7 nucleotides align to TRBD1. The sample comprised peripheral blood. This TCR came from a young woman with COVID-19, enrolled during active disease. The CDR3 region is CASSYGQAGEKLFF. The CDR3 DNA follows: TGTGCCAGCAGCTACGGACAGGCGGGTGAAAAACTGTTTTTT.